The clone carrying this T cell receptor (beta chain) was seen just once. What it binds is not known. PCR primers comprised 60 Vbeta and 13 Jbeta primers. Authors' analysis steps: Unique TCR beta chains numbered roughly 84 million in a later analysis, with roughly 10 million shared. The table came from immunoSEQ multiplex PCR; TCRdb's copy has only in-frame clones and leaves some out. The DNA was the basis for D and trimming; V, J and clone size are from that table. The table has 150,000 to 200,000 clones, 65% to 80% seen once; the top ten hold roughly 1.9%. Trimming left V 5 bases short and J 1 base short, with 14 bases between. This CDR3 has 15 amino acids. Germline CDR1 SGHVS, CDR2 FNYEAQ. The source of the sample is a study of cytomegalovirus exposure and HLA in healthy donors. Study-wide points: Follow-up analysis later connected one missense variant in DCLRE1C with trimming of TCR beta V- and J-genes. Several of the most significant clusters appeared, in a later analysis, to be linked to common viral pathogens.

The V and J genes are TRBV7-6 and TRBJ2-5; D might be TRBD1 (6 bases). Sequencing was carried out using PBMCs. This receptor was identified in a female donor in good health and CMV-seronegative. The CDR3 protein is CASSIGLQGQETQYF. CDR3 nucleotides: TGTGCCAGCAGCATTGGATTACAGGGCCAAGAGACCCAGTACTTC. The full variable domain, rest sourced from reference TRBV7-6 and TRBJ2-5, is GAGVSQSPRYKVTKRGQDVALRCDPISGHVSLYWYRQALGQGPEFLTYFNYEAQQDKSGLPNDRFSAERPEGSISTLTIQRTEQRDSAMYRCASSIGLQGQETQYFGPGTRLLVL.